These T cell receptor beta chains were read from a single sample in a study of OX40 agonist ivuxolimab in advanced cancers. The protocol was immunoSEQ multiplex PCR, while the TCRdb copy is restricted to in-frame clones and leaves out a portion. The sample holds tens of thousands of clones, 80% to 95% seen once. The sequences come from CD4+ or CD8+ T cells sorted from blood, collected in a trial of the OX40 agonist ivuxolimab. Receptors were obtained from an adult with an advanced solid tumor such as melanoma, head and neck, liver or kidney cancer. Both conserved end residues are part of each CDR3. D genes are given only for firm matches. Where a row states a size, it is once, few, many or the class of an expanded clone; other rows omit it.

J gene | clone size | D gene | V gene | CDR3 DNA | CDR3 protein
TRBJ2-3 | . | . | TRBV13 | TGTGCCAGCAGTGGTCCGGCGGGCCTCAGCACAGATACGCAGTATTTT | CASSGPAGLSTDTQYF
TRBJ1-1 | . | . | TRBV4-3 | TGCGCCAGCAGCCAAGATACAGGGAGCACTGAAGCTTTCTTT | CASSQDTGSTEAFF
TRBJ1-1 | . | . | TRBV4-3 | TGCGCCAGCAGCCATTACATGGGGAACACTGAAGCTTTCTTT | CASSHYMGNTEAFF
TRBJ2-3 | . | . | TRBV10-3 | TGTGCCATCAGTGAGTGGGGAACAGCAGATACGCAGTATTTT | CAISEWGTADTQYF
TRBJ2-1 | . | . | TRBV27 | TGTGCCAGCAGTCCCCCCAGGGGAGGTGAGCAGTTCTTC | CASSPPRGGEQFF
TRBJ2-3 | few | . | TRBV7-6 | TGTGCCAGCAGCCACGCGTATCTCACAGATACGCAGTATTTT | CASSHAYLTDTQYF
TRBJ2-7 | . | TRBD2 | TRBV4-1 | TGCGCCAGCAGCTTTGGACTAGCGTCGAACGAGCAGTACTTC | CASSFGLASNEQYF
TRBJ2-5 | . | TRBD1 | TRBV4-3 | TGCGCCAGCAGCCAAGATATCACGTTGACAGGGGGCGGGAGAGAGACCCAGTACTTC | CASSQDITLTGGGRETQYF
TRBJ2-7 | . | . | TRBV19 | TGTGCCAGTAGTATAGGAACAGGGACCTACGAGCAGTACTTC | CASSIGTGTYEQYF
TRBJ2-7 | . | TRBD2 | TRBV28 | TGTGCCAGCAGTCTCTTGGAAAATAGCGGGAGCGGAAAGGTGCAGTACTTC | CASSLLENSGSGKVQYF
TRBJ2-5 | . | TRBD2 | TRBV5-4 | TGTGCCAGCAGCTTGGGGAGCGGGAGCGGAGGGGAGACCCAGTACTTC | CASSLGSGSGGETQYF
TRBJ2-2 | . | . | TRBV11-3 | TGTGCCAGCAGCTTAGTTATGTCCGGGGAGCTGTTTTTT | CASSLVMSGELFF
TRBJ2-7 | . | TRBD2 | TRBV2 | TGTGCCAGCAGTGAGATTAGCGGGGGGTACGAGCAGTACTTC | CASSEISGGYEQYF
TRBJ2-3 | . | . | TRBV7-6 | TGTGCCAGCAGCTTATTCGCCTCTAGCACAGATACGCAGTATTTT | CASSLFASSTDTQYF
TRBJ1-2 | once | TRBD1 | TRBV11-2 | TGTGCCAGCAGCATCGGACAGGGGGGCTATGGCTACACCTTC | CASSIGQGGYGYTF
TRBJ2-7 | . | TRBD1 | TRBV11-2 | TGTGCCAGCAGCTTAAGTTGGCAGGGGGCCGGGGAGCAGTACTTC | CASSLSWQGAGEQYF
TRBJ2-3 | . | TRBD1 | TRBV4-3 | TGCGCCAGCAGCCCCCACTTACTATCGACAGGGGGCTGGACAGATACGCAGTATTTT | CASSPHLLSTGGWTDTQYF
TRBJ2-7 | . | . | TRBV20-1 | TGCAGTGCTAGATTATACTACGAGCAGTACTTC | CSARLYYEQYF
TRBJ1-2 | . | . | TRBV9 | TGTGCCAGCAGCGTAGTGGCGGCTAACTATGGCTACACCTTC | CASSVVAANYGYTF
TRBJ1-1 | . | . | TRBV29-1 | TGCAGCGTCGGGGGGAGGGACACTGAAGCTTTCTTT | CSVGGRDTEAFF
TRBJ1-1 | few | . | TRBV2 | TGTGCCAGCAGTGAATGGGAGAACACTGAAGCTTTCTTT | CASSEWENTEAFF
TRBJ2-1 | . | . | TRBV5-1 | TGCGCCAGCAGCTCCCTAGCCAATGAGCAGTTCTTC | CASSSLANEQFF
TRBJ1-5 | . | . | TRBV27 | TGTGCCAGCAGTTTATCGGGGATGGGTCAGCCCCAGCATTTT | CASSLSGMGQPQHF
TRBJ2-2 | . | . | TRBV7-8 | TGTGCCAGCAGTTATCCAGGCGACACCGGGGAGCTGTTTTTT | CASSYPGDTGELFF